The 32 T cell receptor beta chains below all came from one sample that was sequenced in a study of cytomegalovirus exposure and HLA in healthy donors. PCR was performed using 60 Vbeta and 13 Jbeta primers. Generated by immunoSEQ multiplex PCR, the TCRdb table keeps only in-frame clones and is missing some. The table has around 100,000 clones, 65% to 85% seen once; the top ten hold about 2.1%. The specimen sequenced was PBMCs. The receptors stem from a woman aged 35 to 49 in good health and CMV-seronegative.

The count of this clone is one. The chain carries TRBV5-1 and TRBJ1-4; 7 nucleotides match TRBD1. The CDR3 has 15 amino acids. V lost 4 bases and J lost 8; bases outside the gene matches: 11. Germline values: CDR1 SGHRS, CDR2 YFSETQ. The CDR3 DNA is TGCGCCAGCAGCCGGGCGAAGGGGGCTGGAGAAAAACTGTTTTTT. This gives the protein CASSRAKGAGEKLFF.

This chain links TRBV6-1 with TRBJ2-5, with a weak D call TRBD2 (6 bases). Germline V lookup: CDR1 MNHNS, CDR2 SASEGT. This CDR3 is built from 15 residues. The germline V and J ends were trimmed by 1 base and 2 bases, with 11 bases remaining between them. The CDR3 is CASSEGAGKQETQYF. The CDR3 region has the DNA TGTGCCAGCAGTGAAGGGGCGGGGAAACAAGAGACCCAGTACTTC.

The J gene is TRBJ1-2, the V gene TRBV25-1, with 10 bases that match TRBD1. V was clipped by 6 bases and J by 8 bases; unmatched bases: 15. This CDR3 is 16 amino acids long. Germline V gene lookup returns CDR1 MGHDK and CDR2 SYGVNS. The CDR3 nucleotides are TGTGCCAGCAGCCACCCACGGGGGACAGGGGCGCAAGGCTACACCTTC. Translating it yields CASSHPRGTGAQGYTF.

The chain recombines TRBV19 with TRBJ2-3, with 8 bases fitting TRBD2. J lost 6 bases, V lost 10 bases, and 9 bases had no gene match. Germline V gives CDR1 LNHDA, CDR2 SQIVND (reference sequence). The length of the CDR3 is 13 residues. CDR3 amino acids: CATQRESIDTQYF. CDR3 in DNA: TGTGCCACCCAGCGGGAGTCGATCGATACGCAGTATTTT.

The chain links TRBV7-2 to TRBJ1-5, with D maybe TRBD1 (6 bases). Germline V gene sequence: CDR1 SGHTA, CDR2 FQGNSA. Trimming stripped 0 bases from V and 1 base from J, with 7 bases between. The CDR3 has 15 residues. CDR3 DNA: TGTGCCAGCAGCTTAGCCGGGACAAGCAATCAGCCCCAGCATTTT. Its translation is CASSLAGTSNQPQHF.

This chain joins TRBV11-2 and TRBJ2-7; 12 bases align to TRBD1. CDR1 SGHAT and CDR2 FQNNGV come from the germline V gene. V lost 4 bases, J lost 6 bases, and 13 bases stayed unmatched. The CDR3 extends over 17 amino acids. CDR3 nucleotide sequence: TGTGCCAGCAGCTCATCGACTTGGGACAGGGGGCTAGGCGAGCAGTACTTC. Translation gives CASSSSTWDRGLGEQYF.

CDR3 sequence (DNA): TGTGCCAGCAGCTTAGACTACTCTGGGGCCAACGTCCTGACTTTC. Its translation: CASSLDYSGANVLTF. The chain is built from TRBV7-9 and TRBJ2-6; no clear D gene. V lost 1 base to trimming and J lost 0 bases, with 4 bases between them. The CDR3 has 15 residues. Germline V gene lookup returns CDR1 SEHNR and CDR2 FQNEAQ (reference sequence).

The V gene is TRBV5-1, the J gene TRBJ1-6, with 7 nucleotides matching TRBD1. CDR3 size: 14 residues. Germline CDR1 reads SGHRS; CDR2 reads YFSETQ. V shed 4 bases, J shed 5 bases, and the junction held 3 bases outside the gene matches. CDR3 protein: CASSPGQHNSPLHF. Written as DNA, the CDR3 is TGCGCCAGCAGCCCGGGACAGCATAATTCACCCCTCCACTTT. The full variable domain, with the rest looked up from reference TRBV5-1 and TRBJ1-6, is KAGVTQTPRYLIKTRGQQVTLSCSPISGHRSVSWYQQTPGQGLQFLFEYFSETQRNKGNFPGRFSGRQFSNSRSEMNVSTLELGDSALYLCASSPGQHNSPLHFGNGTRLTVT.

This clone has a handful of counts. In nucleotides, the CDR3 is TGTGCCAGCAGCCCCAGCGGGGGCTACAATGAGCAGTTCTTC. This gives the protein CASSPSGGYNEQFF. The chain has TRBV7-6 and TRBJ2-1; 8 positions agree with TRBD2. Trimming at V came to 5 bases and at J to 3 bases, leaving 3 bases not matched to a gene. This CDR3 comprises 14 residues. Germline values: CDR1 SGHVS, CDR2 FNYEAQ.

The chain has TRBV7-2 and TRBJ2-3; TRBD2 agrees at 14 bases. Germline-derived CDR1 and CDR2 are SGHTA and FQGNSA. V trimming: 3 bases; J trimming: 5 bases; junction bases outside the gene matches: 7. The CDR3 spans 17 residues. CDR3 sequence reads: CASSFEGLAGAGDTQYF. Written as DNA, the CDR3 is TGTGCCAGCAGCTTTGAGGGACTAGCGGGGGCCGGAGATACGCAGTATTTT. Full variable domain (outside the CDR3, taken from reference TRBV7-2 and TRBJ2-3): GAGVSQSPSNKVTEKGKDVELRCDPISGHTALYWYRQSLGQGLEFLIYFQGNSAPDKSGLPSDRFSAERTGGSVSTLTIQRTQQEDSAVYLCASSFEGLAGAGDTQYFGPGTRLTVL.

The chain recombines TRBV5-1 with TRBJ2-3; the match to TRBD2 covers 9 bases. The CDR3 totals 19 residues. The germline V gene encodes CDR1 SGHRS and CDR2 YFSETQ. J gave up 1 base and V 3 bases, and 15 bases lay outside the gene matches. Written as DNA, the CDR3 is TGCGCCAGCAGCTCGTGGCGGGGGGGCGTTCCAGATGGCACAGATACGCAGTATTTT. Amino acids: CASSSWRGGVPDGTDTQYF.

The rearrangement links TRBV6-1 to TRBJ2-1; TRBD2 matches at 7 bases. The V gene end was trimmed by 11 bases and the J gene end by 6 bases; junction bases not matched to a gene: 7. CDR1 and CDR2 (germline): MNHNS, SASEGT. This CDR3 has 12 residues. Here the CDR3 reads CASMGGPNEQFF. The CDR3 DNA is TGTGCCTCCATGGGAGGGCCCAATGAGCAGTTCTTC.

In its sample, this clone was seen once. The chain is built from TRBV18 and TRBJ1-2; 10 nucleotides match TRBD1. From germline, CDR1 is KGHSH and CDR2 LQKENI. There are 18 residues in the CDR3. Germline trimming cut 3 bases from V and 2 bases from J; bases unmatched to any gene: 12. CDR3 residues: CASSPNRLTGGVNYGYTF. The CDR3 nucleotides read TGTGCCAGCTCACCGAACCGCTTGACAGGGGGCGTGAACTATGGCTACACCTTC.

The table lists this clone with a count of one. The chain joins TRBV9 to TRBJ2-5; D is perhaps TRBD1 (6 bases). Per germline, CDR1 SGDLS and CDR2 YYNGEE. The CDR3 totals 15 residues. The V end was cut by 0 bases, the J end by 1 base, with 10 bases between. CDR3 protein: CASSVDLGAQETQYF. DNA of the CDR3: TGTGCCAGCAGCGTAGACTTGGGGGCCCAAGAGACCCAGTACTTC.

The chain recombines TRBV11-3 with TRBJ2-3; D is uncertain. Germline V gene data show CDR1 as SGHNT and CDR2 as YENEEA. CDR3 length equals 14 residues. The V and J ends lost 4 bases and 6 bases respectively, with 14 bases between them. CDR3 bases: TGTGCCAGCAGCTCGTTTAGGTCCGGGGATACGCAGTATTTT. Residues: CASSSFRSGDTQYF.

The chain links TRBV7-2 to TRBJ2-5; 10 bases map to TRBD2. This CDR3 has 16 residues. Per germline, CDR1 SGHTA and CDR2 FQGNSA. Germline trimming cut 4 bases from V and 1 base from J; bases unmatched to any gene: 6. The CDR3 sequence: CASSSLAGGFQETQYF. The CDR3 DNA is TGTGCCAGCAGCTCCTTAGCGGGGGGCTTCCAAGAGACCCAGTACTTC.

Note on this clone: The sample has other DNA sequences that encode this CDR3 too. The chain has TRBV9 and TRBJ2-7; the D gene is possibly TRBD2 (6 bases). The CDR3 sequence is 13 residues long. Germline CDR1 SGDLS, CDR2 YYNGEE. V was clipped by 0 bases and J by 6 bases, with 10 bases between them. The DNA for the CDR3 is TGTGCCAGCAGCGTAGGAGGAGGGAGCGAGCAGTACTTC. Its protein is CASSVGGGSEQYF.

In DNA, the CDR3 is TGTGCCAGCAGCTTAGACCTAGCTTACGAGCAGTACTTC. Amino acids: CASSLDLAYEQYF. The rearrangement joins TRBV7-9 to TRBJ2-7; TRBD2 is a possible D gene (5 bases). The V gene lost 1 base and the J gene lost 4 bases, with 8 bases spanning the gap. The V gene's germline CDR1 is SEHNR and CDR2 FQNEAQ (reference sequence). The CDR3 has 13 amino acids.

This chain joins TRBV4-1 and TRBJ2-1; D gene ambiguous. The length of the CDR3 is 12 residues. The germline V gene encodes CDR1 MGHRA and CDR2 YSYEKL. V dropped 0 bases and J dropped 9 bases, with 6 bases sitting between them. The CDR3 reads CASSQDLGEQFF. CDR3 nucleotide sequence: TGCGCCAGCAGCCAAGACCTAGGTGAGCAGTTCTTC.

This sequence joins TRBV5-1 and TRBJ2-3; D perhaps matches TRBD1 (5 bases). V lost 4 bases and J 11 bases, leaving 17 bases between the germline ends. Germline assignment: CDR1 SGHRS and CDR2 YFSETQ. The CDR3 is 13 amino acids. The DNA for the CDR3 is TGCGCCAGCAGCACCGGAGACAGCCTTGTGCAGTATTTT. Translating it yields CASSTGDSLVQYF.

On this clone itself: A junction end diverges from the germline sequence, so it may reflect a read error. The V call is TRBV7-9, the J call TRBJ2-1; D is possibly TRBD1 (8 bases). The CDR3 loop spans 15 amino acids. CDR1 SEHNR and CDR2 FQNEAQ come from the germline V gene (reference sequence). CDR3 in DNA: TGTTCCAGCAGCTTCCCTACAGGGGGGGATAATGAGCAGTTCTTC. It is translated as CSSSFPTGGDNEQFF.

V gene TRBV28 combines with J gene TRBJ1-3; D unresolved. The CDR3 consists of 15 residues. The V end was cut by 2 bases, the J end by 0 bases, with 8 bases between. Germline lookup yields CDR1 MDHEN and CDR2 SYDVKM. The CDR3 spells CASSLPPRSGNTIYF. The CDR3 DNA reads TGTGCCAGCAGTTTACCCCCCCGCTCTGGAAACACCATATATTTT. Full variable domain (rest looked up from reference TRBV28 and TRBJ1-3): DVKVTQSSRYLVKRTGEKVFLECVQDMDHENMFWYRQDPGLGLRLIYFSYDVKMKEKGDIPEGYSVSREKKERFSLILESASTNQTSMYLCASSLPPRSGNTIYFGEGSWLTVV.

This clone has a single count. The chain combines TRBV9 with TRBJ1-1, with TRBD1 identical over 8 bases. The germline V gene has CDR1 SGDLS and CDR2 YYNGEE. The CDR3 runs 14 residues. V shed 0 bases and J 5 bases; nucleotides not matched to a gene: 3. The CDR3 DNA sequence: TGTGCCAGCAGCGTAGTTACAGGGGGGACTGAAGCTTTCTTT. Its protein product is CASSVVTGGTEAFF.

The sample holds one count of this clone. This chain connects TRBV5-1 to TRBJ1-3; D possibly corresponds to TRBD1 (5 bases). V was trimmed by 6 bases and J by 0 bases, leaving 10 bases between them. The CDR3 runs to 14 residues. Germline loops: CDR1 SGHRS, CDR2 YFSETQ. CDR3 nucleotide sequence: TGCGCCAGCAAGGGGCAGAACTCTGGAAACACCATATATTTT. Its protein is CASKGQNSGNTIYF.

This clone has only a few counts. This CDR3 reads CASSLAPSGSYEQYF. DNA of the CDR3: TGTGCCAGCAGCTTGGCCCCTAGCGGCTCCTACGAGCAGTACTTC. This chain connects TRBV11-2 to TRBJ2-7; 7 positions agree with TRBD2. Per the germline V gene, CDR1 is SGHAT and CDR2 is FQNNGV. The CDR3 extends over 15 amino acids. The J segment lost 0 bases and the V segment lost 3 bases, leaving 5 bases of the junction unmatched. Drawing the rest from reference TRBV11-2 and TRBJ2-7, the complete variable domain is EAGVAQSPRYKIIEKRQSVAFWCNPISGHATLYWYQQILGQGPKLLIQFQNNGVVDDSQLPKDRFSAERLKGVDSTLKIQPAKLEDSAVYLCASSLAPSGSYEQYFGPGTRLTVT.

V gene TRBV6-1 combines with J gene TRBJ2-7, with D hard to call. Germline CDR1 MNHNS, CDR2 SASEGT. The CDR3 sequence is 13 residues long. V lost 6 bases and J 6 bases, leaving 15 bases between the germline ends. Here the CDR3 reads CASSLPRVGEQYF. In DNA form, the CDR3 reads TGTGCCAGCAGCCTTCCCCGCGTCGGCGAGCAGTACTTC.

This rearrangement joins TRBV9 to TRBJ2-5; weak D call: TRBD2 (6 bases). The germline V gene encodes CDR1 SGDLS and CDR2 YYNGEE. Trimming stripped 3 bases from V and 5 bases from J, with 14 bases between. The CDR3 length is 14 residues. For the CDR3, the DNA is TGTGCCAGCAGCGCCTCGATTGGGAGGGAGACCCAGTACTTC. This codes for CASSASIGRETQYF.

This rearrangement joins TRBV10-2 to TRBJ2-1; D not resolved. Germline CDR1 WSHSY, CDR2 SAAADI. The V and J ends lost 2 bases and 4 bases respectively, with 6 bases between them. The CDR3 runs 13 residues. The CDR3 nucleotides are TGCGCCAGCAGTGAGATCGTTTACAATGAGCAGTTCTTC. Its translation: CASSEIVYNEQFF.

The chain recombines TRBV7-6 with TRBJ1-3; unclear D gene. The ends were cut back, 4 bases at V and 1 base at J, with 14 bases in the middle. The germline gives CDR1 SGHVS, CDR2 FNYEAQ. This CDR3 is built from 16 residues. The CDR3 loop reads CASSSLRSQSGNTIYF. Written as DNA, the CDR3 is TGTGCCAGCAGCTCCCTTCGTAGCCAGTCTGGAAACACCATATATTTT.

This clone was detected a few times. The genes are TRBV7-9 and TRBJ1-2, with unresolved D. The CDR3 extends over 14 amino acids. Trimming took off 3 bases at V and 5 bases at J, with 13 bases between the two ends. The V gene's germline CDR1 is SEHNR and CDR2 FQNEAQ (reference sequence). CDR3 in DNA: TGTGCCAGCAGCTTTGTACGTAATCGGTATGGCTACACCTTC. This encodes CASSFVRNRYGYTF.

V and J are TRBV6-6 and TRBJ2-7; 12 bases match TRBD1. The CDR3 totals 16 residues. Germline CDR1 reads MNHNY; CDR2 reads SVGAGI (reference sequence). After removal of 6 bases from V and 3 bases from J, the junction contained 9 bases not matched to a gene. As DNA, the CDR3 is TGTGCCAGCAGGTCGGGACAGGGGGCCTTAATCTACGAGCAGTACTTC. The encoded protein is CASRSGQGALIYEQYF.

The rearrangement joins TRBV10-3 to TRBJ2-5; TRBD1 is a possible D gene (6 bases). The CDR3 runs to 12 residues. Trimming took off 4 bases at V and 4 bases at J, with 7 bases between the two ends. The germline V gene has CDR1 ENHRY and CDR2 SYGVKD. Here the CDR3 DNA reads TGTGCCATCAGTGGAGGGGGAGAGACCCAGTACTTC. As protein: CAISGGGETQYF.